Listed below are T cell receptor beta chains from one sample, sequenced in a study of human T cells and chemical hapten exposure. TCRdb re-called the RACE reads with MiXCR, one entry per CDR3 protein. The table includes 300,000 to 350,000 distinct CDR3 sequences, roughly 6.9% detected once. The sample consisted of whole blood, taken in connection with sensitization to the hapten diphenylcyclopropenone (DPC). All receptors derive from a woman aged 18 to 35 with alopecia areata. Some clones in this sample may be carry-over from other donors' samples. The CDR3 runs from the conserved cysteine through the conserved F or W. D genes are given only for firm matches. The listing skips clone size in some rows; elsewhere it reads once, few, many or a size class.

size: few; J: TRBJ2-7; D: NA; V: TRBV9; CDR3: CASSVGLGEPEQYF; DNA: TGTGCCAGCAGCGTAGGGTTGGGGGAACCCGAGCAGTACTTC
size: NA; J: TRBJ1-6; D: NA; V: TRBV29-1; CDR3: CSVLTGRDSPLHF; DNA: TGCAGCGTTCTAACAGGCAGGGATTCACCCCTCCACTTT
size: once; J: TRBJ1-1; D: NA; V: TRBV5-1; CDR3: CTSSLGTEAFF; DNA: TGCACCAGCAGCTTGGGCACTGAAGCTTTCTTT
size: many; J: TRBJ2-3; D: TRBD2; V: TRBV2; CDR3: CASRGLSTDTQYF; DNA: TGTGCCAGCAGGGGACTATCTACAGATACGCAGTATTTT
size: many; J: TRBJ2-3; D: NA; V: TRBV4-3; CDR3: CASSQDYSPASGYTDTQYF; DNA: TGCGCCAGCAGCCAAGACTACTCCCCCGCCAGCGGATACACAGATACGCAGTATTTT
size: few; J: TRBJ2-1; D: NA; V: TRBV2; CDR3: CASARYNEQFF; DNA: TGTGCCAGCGCACGCTACAATGAGCAGTTCTTC
size: few; J: TRBJ1-1; D: NA; V: TRBV4-3; CDR3: CASSQDLRHTEAFF; DNA: TGCGCCAGCAGCCAAGATCTCAGGCACACTGAAGCTTTCTTT
size: few; J: TRBJ2-2; D: NA; V: TRBV7-3; CDR3: CASSTGQHTGELFF; DNA: TGTGCCAGCAGCACCGGACAGCACACCGGGGAGCTGTTTTTT
size: few; J: TRBJ1-5; D: NA; V: TRBV28; CDR3: CASRQYSNQPQHF; DNA: TGTGCCAGCAGGCAATATAGCAATCAGCCCCAGCATTTT
size: many; J: TRBJ1-6; D: NA; V: TRBV6-6; CDR3: CASRPTDSVALHF; DNA: TGTGCCAGCAGACCGACCGACAGTGTTGCCCTCCACTTT
size: NA; J: TRBJ1-3; D: TRBD1; V: TRBV6-1; CDR3: CASTRDRANSGNTIYF; DNA: TGTGCCAGCACCCGGGACAGGGCGAACTCTGGAAACACCATATATTTT
size: many; J: TRBJ1-1; D: TRBD1; V: TRBV12-3/TRBV12-4; CDR3: CASITTGVGRDTEAFF; DNA: TGTGCCAGCATTACAACAGGGGTTGGGAGGGACACTGAAGCTTTCTTT
size: NA; J: TRBJ1-5; D: NA; V: TRBV7-9; CDR3: CASSLGAGEKNQPQHF; DNA: TGTGCCAGCAGCTTAGGGGCCGGGGAAAAAAATCAGCCCCAGCATTTT
size: many; J: TRBJ2-4; D: NA; V: TRBV5-1; CDR3: CASSSSSNGGKNIQYF; DNA: TGCGCCAGCAGCTCCTCTTCTAATGGCGGGAAAAACATTCAGTACTTC
size: NA; J: TRBJ1-2; D: NA; V: TRBV9; CDR3: CASSVGAQGNGYTF; DNA: TGTGCCAGCAGCGTAGGGGCACAGGGAAATGGCTACACCTTC
size: NA; J: TRBJ2-7; D: NA; V: TRBV4-3; CDR3: CASSQDFQQGYEQYF; DNA: TGCGCCAGCAGCCAAGACTTTCAGCAGGGGTACGAGCAGTACTTC
size: NA; J: TRBJ2-1; D: NA; V: TRBV7-2; CDR3: CASSLDPGSSSYNEQFF; DNA: TGTGCCAGCAGCTTAGATCCCGGGTCGAGCTCCTACAATGAGCAGTTCTTC
size: few; J: TRBJ1-6; D: NA; V: TRBV7-9; CDR3: CASSLKDGSRPLHF; DNA: TGTGCCAGCAGCTTAAAGGACGGATCCAGACCCCTCCACTTT
size: few; J: TRBJ2-2; D: NA; V: TRBV12-3/TRBV12-4; CDR3: CASSRLQGEGPGELFF; DNA: TGTGCCAGCAGTCGATTACAGGGCGAAGGGCCCGGGGAGCTGTTTTTT
size: NA; J: TRBJ1-2; D: TRBD1; V: TRBV7-9; CDR3: CASSPAGGASHGYTF; DNA: TGTGCCAGCAGTCCCGCAGGGGGCGCTTCGCATGGCTACACCTTC
size: few; J: TRBJ2-2; D: TRBD1; V: TRBV7-2; CDR3: CASSLTGPTGELFF; DNA: TGTGCCAGCAGTTTGACAGGGCCAACCGGGGAGCTGTTTTTT
size: few; J: TRBJ2-7; D: NA; V: TRBV5-1; CDR3: CASSISQGGHEQYF; DNA: TGCGCCAGCAGCATCTCACAGGGCGGCCACGAGCAGTACTTC
size: NA; J: TRBJ2-1; D: TRBD1; V: TRBV3-1; CDR3: CASSLQPGQIYNEQFF; DNA: TGTGCCAGCAGCCTCCAGCCGGGACAGATTTACAATGAGCAGTTCTTC
size: NA; J: TRBJ1-2; D: TRBD1; V: TRBV29-1; CDR3: CSVVFPRQGEANYGYTF; DNA: TGCAGCGTTGTTTTCCCCCGACAGGGGGAGGCTAACTATGGCTACACCTTC
size: NA; J: TRBJ2-1; D: NA; V: TRBV9; CDR3: CASSVRQGNEQFF; DNA: TGTGCCAGCAGCGTAAGGCAGGGCAATGAGCAGTTCTTC
size: few; J: TRBJ2-7; D: NA; V: TRBV3-1; CDR3: CASSRISGDEQYF; DNA: TGTGCCAGCAGCCGGATTTCAGGGGACGAGCAGTACTTC
size: few; J: TRBJ2-3; D: TRBD2; V: TRBV29-1; CDR3: CSVEDSTLPSGEFVIPVGTQYF; DNA: TGCAGCGTTGAAGATAGTACGTTGCCTAGCGGGGAGTTTGTAATCCCAGTGGGTACGCAGTATTTT
size: few; J: TRBJ2-3; D: NA; V: TRBV6-4; CDR3: CASSVSGTTDTQYF; DNA: TGTGCCAGCAGTGTAAGTGGAACCACAGATACGCAGTATTTT
size: many; J: TRBJ2-3; D: TRBD2; V: TRBV10-3; CDR3: CAISESASGGDTQYF; DNA: TGTGCCATCAGTGAGTCGGCTAGCGGGGGCGATACGCAGTATTTT
size: many; J: TRBJ2-7; D: NA; V: TRBV6-1; CDR3: CASAGFSRREQYF; DNA: TGTGCCAGCGCAGGGTTTTCTCGCCGCGAGCAGTACTTC
size: few; J: TRBJ1-6; D: NA; V: TRBV3-1; CDR3: CASSQDRRPHRDTNSPLHF; DNA: TGTGCCAGCAGCCAAGATAGGAGGCCCCACAGGGATACAAATTCACCCCTCCACTTT
size: many; J: TRBJ2-7; D: NA; V: TRBV6-5; CDR3: CASSSNWDTNYEQYF; DNA: TGTGCCAGCAGTTCGAACTGGGACACAAACTACGAGCAGTACTTC
size: many; J: TRBJ1-5; D: NA; V: TRBV10-3; CDR3: CAINAAPNQPQHF; DNA: TGTGCCATCAATGCCGCACCCAATCAGCCCCAGCATTTT
size: many; J: TRBJ1-2; D: NA; V: TRBV29-1; CDR3: CSVRAGVYGYTF; DNA: TGCAGCGTCCGGGCTGGAGTCTATGGCTACACCTTC
size: few; J: TRBJ2-3; D: TRBD2; V: TRBV20-1; CDR3: CSAEAAGGADTQYF; DNA: TGCAGTGCCGAGGCTGCGGGGGGGGCAGATACGCAGTATTTT
size: NA; J: TRBJ1-5; D: NA; V: TRBV18; CDR3: CASSPGVGGTNQPQHF; DNA: TGTGCCAGCTCACCGGGGGTTGGTGGTACCAATCAGCCCCAGCATTTT
size: many; J: TRBJ2-1; D: NA; V: TRBV12-3/TRBV12-4; CDR3: CASSSKGQLADEQFF; DNA: TGTGCCAGCAGTTCGAAAGGCCAACTGGCAGATGAGCAGTTCTTC
size: NA; J: TRBJ1-6; D: NA; V: TRBV28; CDR3: CASSGMGRGTSPLHF; DNA: TGTGCCAGCAGTGGGATGGGCAGGGGTACTTCACCCCTCCACTTT
size: few; J: TRBJ1-1; D: NA; V: TRBV24-1; CDR3: CATSEGGQAATEAFF; DNA: TGTGCCACCAGTGAGGGTGGACAAGCGGCCACTGAAGCTTTCTTT
size: NA; J: TRBJ1-1; D: NA; V: TRBV20-1; CDR3: CSAREPNMNTEAFF; DNA: TGCAGTGCTAGAGAGCCAAACATGAACACTGAAGCTTTCTTT
size: NA; J: TRBJ1-1; D: TRBD1; V: TRBV6-2/TRBV6-3; CDR3: CASSQQGVEAFF; DNA: TGTGCCAGCAGCCAACAGGGGGTTGAAGCTTTCTTT
size: many; J: TRBJ1-2; D: NA; V: TRBV20-1; CDR3: CSAPPARNYGYTF; DNA: TGCAGTGCCCCTCCTGCTAGGAACTATGGCTACACCTTC
size: NA; J: TRBJ2-5; D: NA; V: TRBV20-1; CDR3: CSARDWAVQETQYF; DNA: TGCAGTGCTAGAGATTGGGCTGTTCAAGAGACCCAGTACTTC
size: NA; J: TRBJ1-1; D: NA; V: TRBV4-1; CDR3: CASSSQPANTEAFF; DNA: TGCGCCAGCAGCTCCCAACCGGCGAACACTGAAGCTTTCTTT
size: NA; J: TRBJ2-1; D: NA; V: TRBV11-1; CDR3: CASSLLGPNNEQFF; DNA: TGTGCCAGCAGCTTGCTAGGCCCCAACAATGAGCAGTTCTTC
size: NA; J: TRBJ2-5; D: TRBD2; V: TRBV5-6; CDR3: CASSRTSGYQETQYF; DNA: TGTGCCAGCAGCCGGACTAGCGGGTACCAAGAGACCCAGTACTTC
size: few; J: TRBJ1-1; D: NA; V: TRBV7-3; CDR3: CASSPTGNAEAFF; DNA: TGTGCCAGCAGCCCCACAGGTAACGCTGAAGCTTTCTTT
size: NA; J: TRBJ2-3; D: NA; V: TRBV4-2; CDR3: CASSQDRGGYTDTQYF; DNA: TGTGCCAGCAGCCAAGATCGCGGCGGGTACACAGATACGCAGTATTTT
size: NA; J: TRBJ2-6; D: NA; V: TRBV4-3; CDR3: CASSQKWDSGANVLTF; DNA: TGCGCCAGCAGCCAAAAATGGGATTCTGGGGCCAACGTCCTGACTTTC
size: few; J: TRBJ1-2; D: NA; V: TRBV18; CDR3: CASSADSFSGYTF; DNA: TGTGCCAGCTCAGCGGACAGCTTTTCTGGCTACACCTTC
size: few; J: TRBJ1-1; D: NA; V: TRBV11-1; CDR3: CASSSWAINTEAFF; DNA: TGTGCCAGCAGCTCGTGGGCTATAAACACTGAAGCTTTCTTT
size: NA; J: TRBJ2-5; D: TRBD2; V: TRBV10-3; CDR3: CATLGTSGLQETQYF; DNA: TGTGCCACCCTGGGGACTAGCGGATTACAAGAGACCCAGTACTTC
size: many; J: TRBJ1-5; D: TRBD1; V: TRBV24-1; CDR3: CATSDARSGGRHQPQHF; DNA: TGTGCCACCAGTGATGCACGTTCAGGGGGCCGGCATCAGCCCCAGCATTTT